This T cell receptor (beta chain) was retrieved from a study of early stage breast cancer tumors. Background on the study: Most of the 16 invasive tumors were ER+, PR+ and HER2-. The ER+/PR+/HER2- tumors included 7 to 9 ductal and a few lobular carcinomas. Overall study findings and caveats: Blood repertoires resembled normal breast more than tumor. Tumors had approximately 2.6-fold higher T cell density and higher clonality than adjacent normal breast tissue.

This clone was detected a few times. The antigen remains unidentified. Profiled with immunoSEQ multiplex PCR; TCRdb holds only in-frame clones, not every one. The data hold 50,000 to 65,000 clones, with about 93% observed a single time. Source material: blood. The receptor comes from a person in their 70s with breast cancer.

The CDR3 reads CAWMGQVTDTQYF. The CDR3 DNA reads as TGTGCCTGGATGGGACAGGTCACAGATACGCAGTATTTT. The gene calls are TRBV30 and TRBJ2-3; 8 bases line up with TRBD1. Germline loops: CDR1 GTSNPN, CDR2 SVGIG (reference sequence). V shed 4 bases, J shed 2 bases, and the junction held 2 bases outside the gene matches. The CDR3 spans 13 residues.